Reported below is one T cell receptor (beta chain). This clone appeared a single time. The antigen it binds to is not known. No base quality values were provided; no much bigger clone lies one nucleotide off. The data belong to a study of beta chain features in type 1 diabetes (dated by TCRdb to the late 2010s). With regard to the full study: No differences in mean age, gender distribution, total cell number or subset yield were found between patients and healthy donors. A total of 100 million to 140 million sorted cells were examined across all samples, and the number of cells per subset was strongly correlated with RNA yield. The study compared the TCRB repertoires of sorted circulating CD4+ T cell subsets in recently diagnosed type 1 diabetes patients with those in matched healthy donors. Naive and central memory subsets were obtained from all 30 or so donors, but regulatory and stem cell-like memory subsets were isolated from only 8 patients and 8 healthy donors.

The CDR3 numbers 14 residues from cysteine through phenylalanine. This entry keeps only the CDR3 DNA: 42 bases, framed from base 1. Here V drops 6 bases and J drops 4 bases, and the junction holds 8 bases not matched to any gene. In the germline V gene, CDR1 corresponds to SNHLY and CDR2 to FYNNEI. The entire amount of isolated RNA was reverse transcribed using the High Capacity cDNA Reverse Transcription Kit, so the sequenced TCRB transcripts were expressed ones. Deep immunoSEQ sequencing was performed on naive, central memory and regulatory T cell samples, with an average of roughly 3.5 million total reads per sample. Sorted cells were lysed in RLT buffer, and RNA was extracted using DNase-treated RNeasy Micro or Mini kits according to cell number. To prevent cross-contamination, every cell subset was processed on its own, while patient and healthy donor samples were processed together. The immunoSEQ multiplex PCR was used to amplify TCRB sequences from cDNA, yielding 87-bp fragments that span the CDR3 region. Amplicons were sequenced on the Illumina HiSeq platform. In the paper's pipeline: PCR bias was computationally corrected using synthetic template baselines, reads within Hamming distance 2 were collapsed, and singletons that could not be merged were discarded. Reads were aligned to IMGT to assign V, D and J genes, CDR3 length, and insertions or deletions at six rearrangement sites. Clonotype counts were normalized to sorted cell number within each subset before computing true diversity and Gini coefficients with the tcR R package. The overlap coefficient, calculated on TCRB nucleotide sequences, was used to measure repertoire sharing. What TCRdb holds here is the immuneACCESS table cut down to in-frame rearrangements. Part of the clones is not present; checked against another copy, under half of the missing clones reflect an unresolved V gene, and the others are unexplained. The V and J calls and clone size are taken from that table; D and trimming were inferred from the DNA. This sample holds fewer than 200,000 clones; 10% to 15% were observed only once. Of the sample, about 0.66% is held by the ten largest clones.

From each donor, a single peripheral blood sample of around 120 mL on average was drawn into heparinised tubes. A BD FACSAria II was used to sort naive, central memory, regulatory and stem cell-like memory CD4+ T cells with a panel that included CD45RO, CCR7, CD25, CD127, CD95 and CD27. All sorted populations exceeded 95% purity. PBMCs were isolated immediately by Lymphoprep density gradient centrifugation and stained directly without culture. To minimize batch effects, samples were stained and sorted in pairs, one healthy donor with one patient per experiment. What the work shows at the level of the full study, not this receptor alone: At VDJ recombination sites, patients with type 1 diabetes made fewer insertions and deleted more nucleotides, a pattern implying thymic rearrangement abnormalities. A moderate but significant shortening of TCRB CDR3 length was observed in type 1 diabetes patients in all four CD4+ subsets. Because cDNA rather than genomic DNA was sequenced, highly expressing activated cells could have been over-represented, although no difference in activation and CD3 levels was found between groups. PCR may preferentially amplify shorter templates, but because patient and control samples were amplified and corrected together, any resulting skew would affect both groups equally. Naive, central memory and regulatory TCRB repertoires appeared to be more alike among patients than among healthy donors. Only small numbers of individuals were included in the HLA sub-analyses, which left unresolved whether HLA type had any influence on TCRB rearrangement.

The V and J segments used are TRBV2 and TRBJ1-2; TRBD1 lines up with 7 middle nucleotides. The origin of this receptor is a young woman in good health. Sequencing input: central memory CD4+ T cells from blood. The DNA sequence follows: TGTGCCAGCAGGAAGACAGGGAATGCCTATGGCTACACCTTC. Its coded protein is CASRKTGNAYGYTF.